The 21 T cell receptor beta chains in this list originate from one sample, sequenced in a study of cytomegalovirus exposure and HLA in healthy donors. 60 Vbeta and 13 Jbeta primers were used in PCR. Clones were sequenced by immunoSEQ multiplex PCR, and TCRdb holds only the in-frame ones, with some missing. This table holds roughly 190,000 clones, less than 85% found once. The sample taken for sequencing was PBMCs. The source of these receptors is a girl aged 5 to 17 in good health and CMV-seropositive.

The chain carries TRBV27 and TRBJ1-4; tentative D call: TRBD1 (5 bases). Germline-derived CDR1 and CDR2 are MNHEY and SMNVEV (reference sequence). The CDR3 length is 11 residues. V lost 8 bases, J lost 8 bases, and 9 bases lay in between. The CDR3: CASRGGEKLFF. Written as DNA, the CDR3 is TGTGCCAGCCGTGGGGGGGAAAAACTGTTTTTT.

The rearrangement joins TRBV7-8 to TRBJ2-5, with TRBD1 as a possible D gene (6 bases). CDR1 and CDR2 (germline): SGHVS, FQNEAQ. The CDR3 loop spans 15 amino acids. Trimming removed 4 bases at V and 4 bases at J, with 16 bases between. The CDR3 DNA is TGTGCCAGCAGCTCCCTAGGGGGAGAGCTAGAGACCCAGTACTTC. As protein: CASSSLGGELETQYF.

This chain joins TRBV5-8 and TRBJ1-1; D remains unclear. Trimming took 4 bases from V and 0 from J, leaving 13 bases between them. CDR1 and CDR2 from the germline V gene are SGHTS and YDEGEE. The CDR3 spans 15 residues. The CDR3 protein is CASSPYAAMNTEAFF. CDR3 sequence (DNA): TGTGCCAGCAGCCCCTATGCGGCTATGAACACTGAAGCTTTCTTT.

The V and J genes are TRBV2 and TRBJ2-1; 9 positions match TRBD1. This CDR3 region has 16 residues. Germline V gives CDR1 SNHLY, CDR2 FYNNEI. V trimming: 7 bases; J trimming: 5 bases; junction bases outside the gene matches: 12. The CDR3 DNA reads TGTGCCAGCAAGAGAACAGGGGGCGTTTCCAACAATGAGCAGTTCTTC. Residues: CASKRTGGVSNNEQFF. The variable domain in full, with the rest retrieved from reference TRBV2 and TRBJ2-1, is EPEVTQTPSHQVTQMGQEVILRCVPISNHLYFYWYRQILGQKVEFLVSFYNNEISEKSEIFDDQFSVERPDGSNFTLKIRSTKLEDSAMYFCASKRTGGVSNNEQFFGPGTRLTVL.

The rearrangement links TRBV11-3 to TRBJ2-3, with TRBD2 matching over 10 bases. The V gene's germline CDR1 is SGHNT and CDR2 YENEEA. This CDR3 contains 16 residues. Trimming removed 5 bases from V and 0 bases from J; junction bases left unmatched: 5. CDR3 in DNA: TGTGCCAGCAGCAAAGCGGGGGGGTTTAGCACAGATACGCAGTATTTT. Translating it yields CASSKAGGFSTDTQYF.

This clone was detected only once. The genes are TRBV19 and TRBJ2-3, with D perhaps matching TRBD2 (6 bases). The CDR3 sequence is 14 residues long. Trimming cost V 4 bases and J 1 base, with 9 bases left between them. Germline CDR1 is LNHDA and CDR2 is SQIVND (reference sequence). CDR3 region: CASSTTGGTDTQYF. The DNA of the CDR3 is TGTGCCAGTAGTACAACGGGGGGCACAGATACGCAGTATTTT.

The CDR3 DNA reads TGTGCCAGCAGCCCCGGGTACCGCTCCTACAATGAGCAGTTCTTC. As protein: CASSPGYRSYNEQFF. The chain links TRBV9 to TRBJ2-1; D ambiguous. Germline-derived CDR1 and CDR2 are SGDLS and YYNGEE. The germline V and J ends were trimmed by 4 bases and 0 bases, with 11 bases remaining between them. The CDR3 loop spans 15 amino acids.

The CDR3 DNA is TGCGCCAGCAGCACCTCAGGGACTCCCTACGAGCAGTACTTC. Its translation: CASSTSGTPYEQYF. V gene TRBV5-1 combines with J gene TRBJ2-7, with D maybe TRBD2 (6 bases). The length of the CDR3 is 14 residues. From germline, CDR1 is SGHRS and CDR2 YFSETQ. The V gene lost 4 bases and the J gene lost 2 bases, with 13 bases spanning the gap.

This chain joins TRBV19 and TRBJ2-7; a weak D match, TRBD1 (5 bases). From germline, CDR1 is LNHDA and CDR2 SQIVND (reference sequence). V gave up 6 bases and J gave up 3 bases, with 9 bases separating them. CDR3 size: 12 residues. The CDR3 loop is CASSPGHYEQYF. As DNA, the CDR3 is TGTGCCAGTAGCCCCGGACACTACGAGCAGTACTTC.

The chain carries TRBV7-7 and TRBJ2-1; 8 bases are a match to TRBD2. The CDR3 is 15 amino acids. CDR1 SSHAT and CDR2 FNYEAQ come from the germline V gene (reference sequence). Trimming at V came to 4 bases and at J to 6 bases, leaving 8 bases not matched to a gene. CDR3 in amino acids: CASSSQAGVGNEQFF. The CDR3 DNA is TGTGCCAGCAGCTCTCAAGCGGGGGTAGGCAATGAGCAGTTCTTC.

J is TRBJ2-7 and V is TRBV12-5, with 11 bases aligning to TRBD1. CDR3 length: 15 amino acids. Per germline, CDR1 LGHNT and CDR2 FRNRAP. The J segment lost 3 bases and the V segment lost 2 bases, leaving 3 bases of the junction unmatched. CDR3 residues: CASGLLGQGGYEQYF. The CDR3 nucleotides are TGTGCTAGTGGTTTGCTGGGACAGGGGGGCTACGAGCAGTACTTC.

The chain carries TRBV29-1 and TRBJ1-1; D ambiguous. With 1 base removed from V and 2 bases from J, the gap between germline ends came to 11 bases. Germline V gene lookup returns CDR1 SQVTM and CDR2 ANQGSEA. The CDR3 length is 14 residues. This CDR3 reads CSVEGRQTNTEAFF. CDR3 nucleotides: TGCAGCGTTGAAGGGCGTCAGACAAACACTGAAGCTTTCTTT.

The genes are TRBV12-5 and TRBJ1-1, with a possible D match to TRBD1 (5 bases). From germline, CDR1 is LGHNT and CDR2 FRNRAP. The CDR3 runs to 16 residues. V gave up 6 bases and J gave up 4 bases, with 21 bases separating them. Here the CDR3 reads CASGSMTSREVTEAFF. Here the CDR3 DNA reads TGTGCTAGTGGCTCTATGACAAGCAGGGAGGTCACTGAAGCTTTCTTT.

This chain uses TRBV7-2 with TRBJ2-7, with TRBD1 matching over 8 bases. CDR1 is SGHTA, CDR2 FQGNSA, per germline. With V trimmed by 9 bases and J by 4 bases, 11 bases remained unmatched. The CDR3 has 14 amino acids. CDR3: CASNRGAWTYEQYF. CDR3 nucleotides: TGTGCCAGTAACAGGGGGGCCTGGACTTACGAGCAGTACTTC.

V usage is TRBV7-2 and J usage is TRBJ2-3; 10 bases map to TRBD2. The CDR3 runs to 15 residues. CDR1 and CDR2 from the germline V gene are SGHTA and FQGNSA. The V segment lost 3 bases and the J segment 11 bases; nucleotides outside the gene matches: 11. The CDR3 loop reads CASSFGLAGADGQYF. In DNA form, the CDR3 reads TGTGCCAGCAGCTTTGGGCTAGCGGGGGCCGACGGGCAGTATTTT.

The chain links TRBV19 to TRBJ1-5; D gene uncertain. Trimming removed 0 bases at V and 5 bases at J, with 5 bases between. CDR1 and CDR2 (germline): LNHDA, SQIVND (reference sequence). There are 13 residues in the CDR3. In nucleotides, the CDR3 is TGTGCCAGTAGTATAGAGTCTGATCAGCCCCAGCATTTT. This encodes CASSIESDQPQHF.

The gene calls are TRBV19 and TRBJ2-5, with D maybe TRBD1 (6 bases). The CDR3 extends over 13 amino acids. Germline V gene sequence: CDR1 LNHDA, CDR2 SQIVND (reference sequence). The germline V and J ends were trimmed by 6 bases and 5 bases, with 13 bases remaining between them. The CDR3 DNA is TGTGCCAGTAGCAGGGGCAGGGAGGAGACCCAGTACTTC. Its protein product is CASSRGREETQYF.

The CDR3 DNA reads as TGCGCCAGCAGCCAAGTCGCGGGGGGGGTCTACGAGCAGTACTTC. It is translated as CASSQVAGGVYEQYF. The genes are TRBV4-1 and TRBJ2-7; 9 bases match TRBD2. CDR1 and CDR2 (germline): MGHRA, YSYEKL. V was pared by 1 base and J by 3 bases, with 4 bases of the junction left unmatched. The CDR3 is made up of 15 amino acids.

The CDR3 loop reads CASSTGTSGVNEQFF. The CDR3 coding sequence is TGTGCCAGCAGCACCGGGACTAGCGGGGTCAATGAGCAGTTCTTC. The gene calls are TRBV27 and TRBJ2-1; TRBD2 agrees at 13 bases. The CDR3 loop spans 15 amino acids. Trimming cost V 6 bases and J 6 bases; bases outside gene matches: 5. CDR1 and CDR2 from the germline V gene are MNHEY and SMNVEV (reference sequence).

In this sample, this clone turned up a few times. The rearrangement joins TRBV9 to TRBJ2-5; a possible D gene is TRBD2 (6 bases). The length of the CDR3 is 15 residues. Trimming cost V 5 bases and J 3 bases, with 17 bases left between them. Germline V gene lookup returns CDR1 SGDLS and CDR2 YYNGEE. DNA for the CDR3: TGTGCCAGCAGACCCGGGACTGCTCCGGAAGAGACCCAGTACTTC. Encoded protein: CASRPGTAPEETQYF.

The rearrangement uses TRBV7-9 and TRBJ2-7, with D possibly matching TRBD2 (6 bases). Germline V gene lookup returns CDR1 SEHNR and CDR2 FQNEAQ (reference sequence). CDR3 length: 17 residues. With 1 base removed from V and 6 bases from J, the gap between germline ends came to 22 bases. CDR3 coding DNA: TGTGCCAGCAGCTTAGGCGGGGCGAGGGGCGATACGGTCGAGCAGTACTTC. Protein: CASSLGGARGDTVEQYF.